This T cell receptor (beta chain) was captured in a study of blood T cell repertoires in COVID-19. Background on the study: The United States, Italy and Spain supplied acute and convalescent COVID-19 samples. The analysed material was cDNA or gDNA that came from T cells, B-cell-depleted T cells, or PBMCs.

The CDR3 totals 13 residues. From germline, CDR1 is SEHNR and CDR2 FQNEAQ (reference sequence). V was cut by 1 base and J by 7 bases, with 8 bases left in between. A Seattle source enrolled patients during active infection and followed them longitudinally. Authors' data handling: Cell counts per sample came from amplifying reference gene primers. Only in-frame clones appear in the TCRdb table, and some are missing; sequencing was by immunoSEQ multiplex PCR. The DNA gave D and trimming, while V, J and clone size come from that table. The table has 150,000 to 200,000 clones, approximately 92% seen once; the top ten hold 4.8%.

The clonotype comes from a man aged 25 to 40 with COVID-19, enrolled during active disease. The rearrangement uses TRBV7-9 and TRBJ2-1; D gene ambiguous. The sequenced material came from peripheral blood. CDR3: CASSLGSPNEQFF. The CDR3 DNA reads TGTGCCAGCAGCTTAGGTTCCCCGAATGAGCAGTTCTTC.